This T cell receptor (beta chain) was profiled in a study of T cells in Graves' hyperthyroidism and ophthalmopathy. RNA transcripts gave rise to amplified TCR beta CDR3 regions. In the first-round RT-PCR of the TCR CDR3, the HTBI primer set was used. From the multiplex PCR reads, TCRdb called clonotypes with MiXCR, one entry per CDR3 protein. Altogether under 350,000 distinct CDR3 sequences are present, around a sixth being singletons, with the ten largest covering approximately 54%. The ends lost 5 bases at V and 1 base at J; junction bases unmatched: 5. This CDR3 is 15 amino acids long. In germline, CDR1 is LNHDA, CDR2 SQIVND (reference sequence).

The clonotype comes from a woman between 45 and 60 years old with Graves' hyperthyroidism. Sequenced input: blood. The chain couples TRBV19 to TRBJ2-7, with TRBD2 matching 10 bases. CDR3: CASSGRLAGSYEQYF. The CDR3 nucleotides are TGTGCCAGTAGTGGTAGACTAGCGGGTTCCTACGAGCAGTACTTC.